Listed here are 22 T cell receptor beta chains from one sample, sequenced in a study of T cells after yellow fever vaccination. TCRdb re-analysed the 5' RACE reads in MiXCR, keeping a single row per CDR3 protein. The table includes roughly 500,000 distinct CDR3 sequences, approximately 21% detected once. The specimen was PBMCs, collected 15 days after the yellow fever booster vaccination. The source of these receptors is a man aged 30 to 45 who received the YFV17D yellow fever vaccine.

This clonotype was observed a few times. The chain has TRBV20-1 and TRBJ1-1; D remains unclear. V was pared by 3 bases and J by 6 bases, with 11 bases between. This CDR3 is built from 12 residues. Per germline, CDR1 DFQATT and CDR2 SNEGSKA (reference sequence). CDR3: CSARERRPEAFF. The CDR3 DNA follows: TGCAGTGCTAGGGAGCGTAGGCCTGAAGCTTTCTTT.

This clonotype appeared a few times. The V call is TRBV20-1, the J call TRBJ2-5; D unclear. The germline V and J ends were trimmed by 6 bases and 0 bases, with 8 bases remaining between them. The CDR3 length is 12 residues. CDR1 is DFQATT and CDR2 is SNEGSKA in the germline V gene (reference sequence). The CDR3 nucleotides read TGCAGTGCAGCTCTCTACCAAGAGACCCAGTACTTC. As protein: CSAALYQETQYF.

V is TRBV2 and J is TRBJ2-2; the D is unclear. This CDR3 is built from 14 residues. V was shortened by 6 bases and J by 2 bases, with 10 bases between the two germline ends. CDR1 SNHLY and CDR2 FYNNEI come from the germline V gene. As DNA, the CDR3 is TGTGCCAGCAGGAGGAACTCAAACACCGGGGAGCTGTTTTTT. It codes for CASRRNSNTGELFF.

V and J are TRBV5-1 and TRBJ2-6, with D possibly matching TRBD1 (6 bases). V was shortened by 1 base and J by 2 bases, with 10 bases between the two germline ends. Per germline, CDR1 SGHRS and CDR2 YFSETQ. This CDR3 region has 16 residues. CDR3 nucleotides: TGCGCCAGCAGCTTGAACAGGGCCACTGGGGCCAACGTCCTGACTTTC. Translated: CASSLNRATGANVLTF.

This clonotype was observed a few times. This sequence joins TRBV9 and TRBJ1-5; D is unclear. The CDR3 spans 13 residues. V shed 0 bases and J shed 3 bases, with 4 bases lying between them. Germline CDR1 and CDR2: SGDLS and YYNGEE. DNA for the CDR3: TGTGCCAGCAGCGTAGACCCCAATCAGCCCCAGCATTTT. It encodes CASSVDPNQPQHF.

This clonotype has just a few counts. This sequence joins TRBV10-3 and TRBJ2-7; 10 nucleotides align to TRBD2. V lost 6 bases to trimming and J lost 5 bases; unmatched junction nucleotides: 13. The V gene's germline CDR1 is ENHRY and CDR2 SYGVKD. This CDR3 region has 16 residues. The CDR3 protein is CAISGKLAGVSDEQYF. The CDR3 region has the DNA TGTGCCATCAGCGGAAAGCTAGCGGGAGTAAGTGACGAGCAGTACTTC.

This clonotype was picked up a small number of times. The chain carries TRBV30 and TRBJ1-1, with 10 positions matching TRBD1. The length of the CDR3 is 17 residues. Trimming at V came to 4 bases and at J to 4 bases, leaving 15 bases not matched to a gene. Germline V CDR1 and CDR2: GTSNPN, SVGIG (reference sequence). The CDR3 DNA reads TGTGCCTGGACCCCGGACAGGGGGGCGCGTGGGACCACTGAAGCTTTCTTT. Its protein product is CAWTPDRGARGTTEAFF.

This clonotype showed up just a few times. This chain links TRBV4-2 with TRBJ2-1; a weak D match, TRBD1 (6 bases). This CDR3 contains 17 residues. Deletions cut 0 bases from V and 0 bases from J, with 12 bases between. Germline values: CDR1 LGHNA, CDR2 YNFKEQ. For the CDR3, the DNA is TGTGCCAGCAGCCAAGATCCCGACAGGAGCTCCTACAATGAGCAGTTCTTC. Translation: CASSQDPDRSSYNEQFF.

DNA of the CDR3: TGTGCCAGCAGCTTAGGGGACCTTAGCAATCAGCCCCAGCATTTT. Encoded protein: CASSLGDLSNQPQHF. J is TRBJ1-5 and V is TRBV7-9; D is possibly TRBD1 (5 bases). The V gene lost 1 base and the J gene lost 0 bases, with 7 bases spanning the gap. CDR1 and CDR2 from the germline V gene are SEHNR and FQNEAQ (reference sequence). The CDR3 covers 15 residues.

This clonotype came up a few times. The chain has TRBV7-2 and TRBJ1-2, with unresolved D. Germline V gene data show CDR1 as SGHTA and CDR2 as FQGNSA. V was pared by 1 base and J by 7 bases, with 16 bases between. The CDR3 consists of 15 residues. DNA of the CDR3: TGTGCCAGCAGCTTAGGAGTTGGGGTCGTAAGTGGCTACACCTTC. This sequence encodes CASSLGVGVVSGYTF.

A word on this clonotype: One end of the junction does not line up with germline, which may come from a read error. The chain recombines TRBV7-7 with TRBJ2-1; 9 bases align to TRBD1. The CDR3 extends over 14 amino acids. The germline CDR1 and CDR2 sequences are SSHAT and FNYEAQ (reference sequence). The CDR3 here is CASSFGTGFDEQFF. In DNA form, the CDR3 reads TGTGCTAGCAGCTTCGGGACAGGGTTCGATGAGCAGTTCTTC.

The chain employs TRBV7-9 and TRBJ1-5, with a tentative D call TRBD1 (6 bases). Germline CDR1 reads SEHNR; CDR2 reads FQNEAQ (reference sequence). V lost 4 bases, J lost 1 base, and 11 bases lay in between. This CDR3 spans 15 amino acids. The CDR3 nucleotides are TGTGCCAGCAGCTCAGGGGCTCTAAGCAATCAGCCCCAGCATTTT. Protein product: CASSSGALSNQPQHF.

This chain joins TRBV5-4 and TRBJ2-7; D is possibly TRBD1 or TRBD2 (6 bases each). The CDR3 contains 15 residues. The V gene's germline CDR1 is SGHNT and CDR2 YYREEE (reference sequence). The CDR3: CATTQGGPWVGEQYF. The CDR3 nucleotides are TGTGCTACGACACAGGGAGGCCCATGGGTCGGGGAGCAGTACTTC. The full variable domain, its missing parts supplied by reference TRBV5-4 and TRBJ2-7, is ETGVTQSPTHLIKTRGQQVTLRCSSQSGHNTVSWYQQALGQGPQFIFQYYREEENGRGNFPPRFSGLQFPNYSSELNVNALELDDSALYLCATTQGGPWVGEQYFGPGTRLTVT.

This clonotype was recorded at least ten times. The J gene is TRBJ2-3, the V gene TRBV7-2; TRBD2 matches 14 bases. J gave up 5 bases and V 6 bases, and 1 base lay outside the gene matches. CDR1 and CDR2 (germline): SGHTA, FQGNSA. The CDR3 sequence is 14 residues long. This CDR3 reads CASRGTSGRDTQYF. CDR3 bases: TGTGCCAGCAGGGGGACTAGCGGGAGAGATACGCAGTATTTT.

This rearrangement joins TRBV5-1 to TRBJ2-7; the match to TRBD2 covers 9 bases. This CDR3 spans 15 amino acids. Losses at the gene ends were 3 bases for V and 3 bases for J; bases not matched to a gene: 7. CDR1 SGHRS and CDR2 YFSETQ come from the germline V gene. The CDR3 loop reads CASSWGLAEFYEQYF. The CDR3, as DNA: TGCGCCAGCAGCTGGGGACTAGCAGAATTCTACGAGCAGTACTTC.

The chain carries TRBV19 and TRBJ2-2, with D perhaps TRBD1 (6 bases). Germline V gene sequence: CDR1 LNHDA, CDR2 SQIVND (reference sequence). V was pared by 7 bases and J by 2 bases, with 8 bases between. The CDR3 sequence is 13 residues long. The CDR3 DNA is TGTGCCAGTATGGACAGAAACACCGGGGAGCTGTTTTTT. It translates to CASMDRNTGELFF.

This clonotype turned up a few times. The chain is built from TRBV7-2 and TRBJ2-2; D is ambiguous. Germline V gene lookup returns CDR1 SGHTA and CDR2 FQGNSA. With 5 bases removed from V and 6 bases from J, the gap between germline ends came to 19 bases. The CDR3 consists of 16 residues. The CDR3 bases are TGTGCCAGCAGCCTAATGGCTCTTGGGCTTCCCGGGGAGCTGTTTTTT. This sequence encodes CASSLMALGLPGELFF.

This rearrangement joins TRBV20-1 to TRBJ2-7; 8 positions agree with TRBD2. The CDR3 has 15 residues. Germline CDR1 DFQATT, CDR2 SNEGSKA (reference sequence). V dropped 1 base and J dropped 1; count of bases not matched to a gene: 6. The DNA for the CDR3 is TGCAGTGCTAGAGTGGACGGGAGGGGTTCCTACGAGCAGTACTTC. It is translated as CSARVDGRGSYEQYF.

This clonotype was observed many times. V gene TRBV5-6 combines with J gene TRBJ2-1; D ambiguous. V was trimmed by 3 bases and J by 9 bases, leaving 22 bases between them. The CDR3 covers 16 residues. The germline V gene encodes CDR1 SGHDT and CDR2 YYEEEE. The CDR3 region has the DNA TGTGCCAGCAGCTCCCGCCGGGCCTACGGGTACGGTGAGCAGTTCTTC. Protein product: CASSSRRAYGYGEQFF.

A few counts support this clonotype. The DNA of the CDR3 is TGTGCCAGCAGTTTTGCGGTTTTCTCTGGAAACACCATATATTTT. Protein sequence: CASSFAVFSGNTIYF. The chain employs TRBV12-3 or TRBV12-4 and TRBJ1-3; D unclear. The CDR3 runs to 15 residues. V lost 3 bases and J lost 0, with 9 bases in between.

V and J are TRBV5-1 and TRBJ2-1; TRBD2 aligns across 8 bases. The germline V gene has CDR1 SGHRS and CDR2 YFSETQ. The CDR3 extends over 15 amino acids. Trimming removed 4 bases from V and 8 bases from J; junction bases left unmatched: 11. CDR3 amino acids: CASSTPAGVSHEQFF. The CDR3 DNA follows: TGCGCCAGCAGCACGCCAGCGGGAGTTTCCCATGAGCAGTTCTTC.

This clonotype was recorded at least ten times. The DNA of the CDR3 is TGCAGTGCTCGGACGGACATAATCACTGAAGCTTTCTTT. Translation gives CSARTDIITEAFF. V and J are TRBV20-1 and TRBJ1-1; weak D call: TRBD1 (5 bases). Germline loops: CDR1 DFQATT, CDR2 SNEGSKA (reference sequence). V was cut by 5 bases and J by 4 bases, with 14 bases left in between. The CDR3 is made up of 13 amino acids.